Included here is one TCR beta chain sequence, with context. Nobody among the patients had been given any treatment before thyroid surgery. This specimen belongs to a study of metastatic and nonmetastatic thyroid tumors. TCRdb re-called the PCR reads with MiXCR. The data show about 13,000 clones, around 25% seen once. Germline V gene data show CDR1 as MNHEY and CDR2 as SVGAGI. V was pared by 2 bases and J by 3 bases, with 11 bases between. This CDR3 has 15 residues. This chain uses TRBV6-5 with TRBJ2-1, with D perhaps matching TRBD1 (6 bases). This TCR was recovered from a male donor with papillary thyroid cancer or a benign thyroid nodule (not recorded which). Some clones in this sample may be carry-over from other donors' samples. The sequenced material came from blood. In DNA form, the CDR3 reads TGTGCCAGCAGTTACGTGGCAGGGGTCTACAATGAGCAGTTCTTC. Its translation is CASSYVAGVYNEQFF.